This entry concerns a single T cell receptor beta chain. Distinct nucleotide sequences in the sample also encode this CDR3. This record belongs to a study of technical replicates of blood from several donors. Some clones are missing from TCRdb's copy, which holds only in-frame ones; the method was immunoSEQ multiplex PCR. The sample contains under 85,000 clones, around 92% of which appear only once. This receptor was identified in a human donor in good health. Some clones in this sample may be carry-over from other donors' samples. Sequencing was performed on T cells isolated from PBMCs.

The CDR3 loop reads CASSEESSYNEQFF. CDR3 DNA: TGTGCCAGCAGTGAAGAGAGCTCCTACAATGAGCAGTTCTTC. The chain couples TRBV9 to TRBJ2-1, with D hard to call. Germline CDR1 and CDR2: SGDLS and YYNGEE. The CDR3 loop spans 14 amino acids. Trimming shortened V by 5 bases and J by 0 bases, and 9 bases separated the two germline ends. The whole variable domain, remainder taken from reference TRBV9 and TRBJ2-1, is DSGVTQTPKHLITATGQRVTLRCSPRSGDLSVYWYQQSLDQGLQFLIQYYNGEERAKGNILERFSAQQFPDLHSELNLSSLELGDSALYFCASSEESSYNEQFFGPGTRLTVL.